The 9 T cell receptor beta chains below were found in one sample sequenced in a study of blood T cell repertoires in COVID-19 (dated by TCRdb to 2020 to 2022). Libraries were constructed by the immunoSEQ multiplex PCR assay. This immuneACCESS table, as held by TCRdb, lists in-frame sequences with V and J called but not all clones. Of the missing ones, under half trace to an unresolved V gene in checked studies; the others have no known cause. Within this sample are approximately 200,000 clones, with roughly four fifths of them counted one time only. Around 11% of the sample is in the top ten clones. Material for sequencing was PBMCs or T cells enriched from blood (not recorded which). These receptors originate from a man between 35 and 55 years old who had recovered from COVID-19.

The CDR3 loop reads CAISREFSGNTIYF. The CDR3 DNA reads as TGTGCCATCAGCAGGGAATTCTCTGGAAACACCATATATTTT. V and J are TRBV10-3 and TRBJ1-3; a possible D gene is TRBD1 (5 bases). The germline V and J ends were trimmed by 6 bases and 0 bases, with 9 bases remaining between them. Germline values: CDR1 ENHRY, CDR2 SYGVKD. CDR3 length equals 14 residues.

This clone was counted at least ten times. The chain links TRBV27 to TRBJ2-3, with 10 positions matching TRBD2. Germline CDR1 MNHEY, CDR2 SMNVEV (reference sequence). The CDR3 is made up of 15 amino acids. The J segment lost 4 bases and the V segment lost 3 bases, leaving 4 bases of the junction unmatched. This CDR3 is CASSLGLAGADTQYF. DNA of the CDR3: TGTGCCAGCAGTTTGGGGCTAGCGGGAGCAGATACGCAGTATTTT.

The rearrangement links TRBV19 to TRBJ2-5; D is uncertain. Germline CDR1 reads LNHDA; CDR2 reads SQIVND (reference sequence). V lost 5 bases to trimming and J lost 0 bases, with 10 bases between them. The CDR3 runs 14 residues. The CDR3 sequence is CASSRQLYQETQYF. CDR3 sequence (DNA): TGTGCCAGTAGTCGACAATTGTACCAAGAGACCCAGTACTTC.

The V gene is TRBV29-1, the J gene TRBJ1-1; D is unclear. The CDR3 consists of 13 residues. Per the germline V gene, CDR1 is SQVTM and CDR2 is ANQGSEA. Trimming took 5 bases from V and 4 from J, leaving 14 bases between them. DNA of the CDR3: TGCAGCGTTCCTCGGGAGTTTACCACTGAAGCTTTCTTT. Translating it yields CSVPREFTTEAFF.

The chain employs TRBV2 and TRBJ1-2; TRBD1 matches at 10 bases. The V and J ends lost 4 bases and 5 bases, in that order; junction bases with no gene match: 1. This CDR3 spans 13 amino acids. Germline V CDR1 and CDR2: SNHLY, FYNNEI. CDR3 sequence: CASSGGQGYGYTF. CDR3 nucleotide sequence: TGTGCCAGCAGTGGGGGACAGGGGTATGGCTACACCTTC.

The chain joins TRBV10-3 to TRBJ2-1; possibly TRBD1 for D (5 bases). CDR1 is ENHRY, CDR2 SYGVKD, per germline. The CDR3 totals 16 residues. V dropped 3 bases and J dropped 8 bases, with 20 bases sitting between them. Here the CDR3 DNA reads TGTGCCATCAGTGATATAGGGGTTTTAGAAGAAGATGAGCAGTTCTTC. Its protein product is CAISDIGVLEEDEQFF.

The chain links TRBV6-5 to TRBJ2-6; D uncertain. Trimming took 6 bases from V and 2 from J, leaving 8 bases between them. The germline V gene encodes CDR1 MNHEY and CDR2 SVGAGI. The CDR3 is 14 amino acids. The CDR3 spells CASSYITGANVLTF. The CDR3 DNA is TGTGCCAGCAGCTACATTACTGGGGCCAACGTCCTGACTTTC.

The J gene is TRBJ2-3, the V gene TRBV2, with D maybe TRBD1 (6 bases). Germline CDR1 is SNHLY and CDR2 is FYNNEI. This CDR3 has 14 amino acids. V was shortened by 8 bases and J by 5 bases, with 17 bases between the two germline ends. CDR3 protein: CASAEQGYGDTQYF. The CDR3 bases are TGTGCCAGCGCGGAACAGGGCTATGGAGATACGCAGTATTTT.

Only one count was recorded for this clone. The rearrangement uses TRBV9 and TRBJ2-1; D perhaps matches TRBD1 (6 bases). The CDR3 extends over 13 amino acids. The germline V gene encodes CDR1 SGDLS and CDR2 YYNGEE. Trimming took 0 bases from V and 6 from J, leaving 7 bases between them. CDR3: CASSVEGGNEQFF. CDR3 nucleotides: TGTGCCAGCAGCGTAGAAGGGGGCAATGAGCAGTTCTTC.